A selection of T cell receptor beta chains follows, all from one sample in a study of shared clonotypes between healthy human individuals. This table comes from immunoSEQ multiplex PCR, and its TCRdb copy is limited to in-frame clones, with some not included. The sample lists over 2 million clones; approximately 95% were seen once. The specimen sequenced was naive CD8+ T cells sorted from blood. Receptors originate from a man in his late teens or twenties in good health. Each CDR3 is given with its conserved first and last residue. The D gene is left open where the match is weak. Clone size is given for some rows only: seen once, a few or many times, or a class if the clone is expanded.

J gene: TRBJ2-7; V gene: TRBV5-5; D gene: NA; clone size: NA; CDR3 DNA: TGTGCCAGCAGCAACCGGGACGGCTACGAGCAGTACTTC; CDR3 protein: CASSNRDGYEQYF
J gene: TRBJ2-4; V gene: TRBV29-1; D gene: NA; clone size: NA; CDR3 DNA: TGCAGCGGGACCATCGTGGACAAAAACATTCAGTACTTC; CDR3 protein: CSGTIVDKNIQYF
J gene: TRBJ2-1; V gene: TRBV2; D gene: TRBD2; clone size: NA; CDR3 DNA: TGTGCCAGCGGACGGGAGGTGCTAGCGGGACGCAATGAGCAGTTCTTC; CDR3 protein: CASGREVLAGRNEQFF
J gene: TRBJ2-7; V gene: TRBV4-1; D gene: NA; clone size: NA; CDR3 DNA: TGCGCCAGCAGCCCCGACCCTGCCGGGCCCAGGGACTTC; CDR3 protein: CASSPDPAGPRDF
J gene: TRBJ1-2; V gene: TRBV9; D gene: TRBD1; clone size: NA; CDR3 DNA: TGTGCCAGCAGCGGTATAACCCCCGGGACAGGGGATGGCTACACCTTC; CDR3 protein: CASSGITPGTGDGYTF
J gene: TRBJ1-2; V gene: TRBV10-3; D gene: TRBD1; clone size: NA; CDR3 DNA: TGTGCCATCAGTGAGACCGGGACAGACTATGGCTACACCTTC; CDR3 protein: CAISETGTDYGYTF
J gene: TRBJ2-7; V gene: TRBV11-2; D gene: NA; clone size: NA; CDR3 DNA: TGTGCCAGCAGCTTACGACAGCTCTACGAGCAGTACTTC; CDR3 protein: CASSLRQLYEQYF
J gene: TRBJ2-7; V gene: TRBV30; D gene: NA; clone size: NA; CDR3 DNA: TGTGCCTGGAGTGTACGAGTCTACGAGCAGTACTTC; CDR3 protein: CAWSVRVYEQYF
J gene: TRBJ2-1; V gene: TRBV6-1; D gene: NA; clone size: few; CDR3 DNA: TGTGCCAGCAGTGCCAGAAGGGTTGGGAGGAATGAGCAGTTCTTC; CDR3 protein: CASSARRVGRNEQFF
J gene: TRBJ2-7; V gene: TRBV10-3; D gene: TRBD1; clone size: NA; CDR3 DNA: TGTGCCATCATGCCCGGACAGGGCTACGAGCAGTACTTC; CDR3 protein: CAIMPGQGYEQYF
J gene: TRBJ1-2; V gene: TRBV28; D gene: NA; clone size: NA; CDR3 DNA: TGTGCCAGCAGTTTATGGGCCGGGGGCGCAGGGGATGACGGCTACACCTTC; CDR3 protein: CASSLWAGGAGDDGYTF
J gene: TRBJ2-2; V gene: TRBV6-5; D gene: NA; clone size: NA; CDR3 DNA: TGTGCCAGCAGTTACGGAGGATCCGGGGAGCTGTTTTTT; CDR3 protein: CASSYGGSGELFF
J gene: TRBJ2-1; V gene: TRBV4-1; D gene: TRBD2; clone size: NA; CDR3 DNA: TGCGCCAGCAGCCAACGCCTACTAGCGGGGTATTACAATGAGCAGTTCTTC; CDR3 protein: CASSQRLLAGYYNEQFF
J gene: TRBJ2-6; V gene: TRBV7-6; D gene: NA; clone size: NA; CDR3 DNA: TGTGCCAGCAGCTCCGGGATACAGAGCTCTGGGGCCAACGTCCTGACTTTC; CDR3 protein: CASSSGIQSSGANVLTF
J gene: TRBJ1-4; V gene: TRBV27; D gene: TRBD1; clone size: NA; CDR3 DNA: TGTGCCAGCAGTACAGGGGGCTTAGGGGAAAAACTGTTTTTT; CDR3 protein: CASSTGGLGEKLFF
J gene: TRBJ1-6; V gene: TRBV4-3; D gene: NA; clone size: NA; CDR3 DNA: TGCGCCAGCAGCCCAGGGAGGGGTCCACCCCTCCACTTT; CDR3 protein: CASSPGRGPPLHF
J gene: TRBJ2-1; V gene: TRBV27; D gene: NA; clone size: NA; CDR3 DNA: TGTGCCAGCAGTGGCCCTTGGTACAATGAGCAGTTCTTC; CDR3 protein: CASSGPWYNEQFF
J gene: TRBJ2-7; V gene: TRBV27; D gene: TRBD1; clone size: NA; CDR3 DNA: TGTGCCAGCAGTCCCGGGACAGGGTTCTACGAGCAGTACTTC; CDR3 protein: CASSPGTGFYEQYF
J gene: TRBJ2-3; V gene: TRBV28; D gene: NA; clone size: NA; CDR3 DNA: TGTGCCAGCAGTATGGCGGGTGCATTTGCTGATACGCAGTATTTT; CDR3 protein: CASSMAGAFADTQYF
J gene: TRBJ2-3; V gene: TRBV7-6; D gene: TRBD2; clone size: once; CDR3 DNA: TGTGCCAGCAGTCTTTTACTAGCGGCCACAGATACGCAGTATTTT; CDR3 protein: CASSLLLAATDTQYF
J gene: TRBJ2-1; V gene: TRBV4-1; D gene: TRBD1; clone size: NA; CDR3 DNA: TGCGCCAGCAGCCAGGGGACAGCGAGTTCCTACAATGAGCAGTTCTTC; CDR3 protein: CASSQGTASSYNEQFF
J gene: TRBJ2-7; V gene: TRBV9; D gene: TRBD1; clone size: NA; CDR3 DNA: TGTGCCAGCAGCGGAACAGGGGATGGTAGCACCTACGAGCAGTACTTC; CDR3 protein: CASSGTGDGSTYEQYF
J gene: TRBJ2-2; V gene: TRBV2; D gene: TRBD1; clone size: NA; CDR3 DNA: TGTGCCAGCATTACGACAGGGGCGAACACCGGGGAGCTGTTTTTT; CDR3 protein: CASITTGANTGELFF
J gene: TRBJ2-7; V gene: TRBV28; D gene: TRBD1; clone size: NA; CDR3 DNA: TGTGCCAGCAGCCGAGACAGGGGAGACTACGAGCAGTACTTC; CDR3 protein: CASSRDRGDYEQYF
J gene: TRBJ1-4; V gene: TRBV27; D gene: NA; clone size: NA; CDR3 DNA: TGTGCCAGCAGTTTAATAGGGGCGAGTGCCGGAAAACTGTTTTTT; CDR3 protein: CASSLIGASAGKLFF
J gene: TRBJ1-4; V gene: TRBV7-8; D gene: NA; clone size: NA; CDR3 DNA: TGTGCCAGCAGCTTTACTAATGAAAAACTGTTTTTT; CDR3 protein: CASSFTNEKLFF
J gene: TRBJ2-5; V gene: TRBV10-3; D gene: NA; clone size: NA; CDR3 DNA: TGTGCCATCAGTGAGTCAGGTGGGACGCGAGAGACCCAGTACTTC; CDR3 protein: CAISESGGTRETQYF
J gene: TRBJ2-3; V gene: TRBV7-9; D gene: TRBD2; clone size: NA; CDR3 DNA: TGTGCCAGCAGCTTAGCCGGGACTAGCGGGGGGAGTGCAGATACGCAGTATTTT; CDR3 protein: CASSLAGTSGGSADTQYF
J gene: TRBJ2-6; V gene: TRBV29-1; D gene: NA; clone size: NA; CDR3 DNA: TGCAGCATCCCAGTGAGCTCTGGGGCCAACGTCCTGACTTTC; CDR3 protein: CSIPVSSGANVLTF
J gene: TRBJ2-1; V gene: TRBV11-2; D gene: TRBD2; clone size: NA; CDR3 DNA: TGTGCCAGCAGCTTAGTTAGCGGGGGGACCGATGAGCAGTTCTTC; CDR3 protein: CASSLVSGGTDEQFF
J gene: TRBJ2-1; V gene: TRBV15; D gene: NA; clone size: NA; CDR3 DNA: TGTGCCACCAGCAGAGATGGGCAACTAGCACGGAATGAGCAGTTCTTC; CDR3 protein: CATSRDGQLARNEQFF
J gene: TRBJ2-7; V gene: TRBV4-1; D gene: TRBD2; clone size: NA; CDR3 DNA: TGCGCCAGCAGCCAAACTCTAGCGGGAGGGGGTGACGAGCAGTACTTC; CDR3 protein: CASSQTLAGGGDEQYF
J gene: TRBJ1-1; V gene: TRBV27; D gene: TRBD1; clone size: NA; CDR3 DNA: TGTGCCAGCAGTTTCCAGGGGGCGTCTGAAGCTTTCTTT; CDR3 protein: CASSFQGASEAFF
J gene: TRBJ1-5; V gene: TRBV11-2; D gene: NA; clone size: NA; CDR3 DNA: TGTGCCAGCAGCTTAGGAGATTTAGAGGGACACCATGATCAGCCCCAGCATTTT; CDR3 protein: CASSLGDLEGHHDQPQHF
J gene: TRBJ2-1; V gene: TRBV7-9; D gene: TRBD2; clone size: NA; CDR3 DNA: TGTGCCAGCAGTTCGGGGGGCAATGAGCAGTTCTTC; CDR3 protein: CASSSGGNEQFF
J gene: TRBJ2-1; V gene: TRBV21-1; D gene: NA; clone size: NA; CDR3 DNA: TGTGCCAGCAGCCCCTTGGACAGGTACAATGAGCAGTTCTTC; CDR3 protein: CASSPLDRYNEQFF
J gene: TRBJ1-5; V gene: TRBV7-6; D gene: NA; clone size: NA; CDR3 DNA: TGTGCCAGCAGCTTAGGTTGGGGGGGCGGGCAGCCCCAGCATTTT; CDR3 protein: CASSLGWGGGQPQHF
J gene: TRBJ1-4; V gene: TRBV11-2; D gene: TRBD1; clone size: NA; CDR3 DNA: TGTGCCAGCAGCCAACAGGGGGCGAGTGAAAAACTGTTTTTT; CDR3 protein: CASSQQGASEKLFF
J gene: TRBJ2-1; V gene: TRBV4-1; D gene: TRBD2; clone size: NA; CDR3 DNA: TGCGCCAGCAGCCAAGCACTAGCGGGAGGCAATGAGCAGTTCTTC; CDR3 protein: CASSQALAGGNEQFF
J gene: TRBJ2-7; V gene: TRBV19; D gene: TRBD1; clone size: NA; CDR3 DNA: TGTGCCAGTAGTAGAGGACAGGGAGCCTACGAGCAGTACTTC; CDR3 protein: CASSRGQGAYEQYF
J gene: TRBJ2-1; V gene: TRBV9; D gene: TRBD2; clone size: NA; CDR3 DNA: TGTGCCAGCAGCGTTAGCGGGGCAACGAGCTCCTACAATGAGCAGTTCTTC; CDR3 protein: CASSVSGATSSYNEQFF
J gene: TRBJ2-7; V gene: TRBV21-1; D gene: NA; clone size: NA; CDR3 DNA: TGTGCCAGCAGTCACAGCACCTACGAGCAGTACTTC; CDR3 protein: CASSHSTYEQYF
J gene: TRBJ2-1; V gene: TRBV13; D gene: TRBD1; clone size: NA; CDR3 DNA: TGTGCCAGCAGCTACCTACAGGGGGCGCGGGGCAATGAGCAGTTCTTC; CDR3 protein: CASSYLQGARGNEQFF
J gene: TRBJ2-7; V gene: TRBV7-9; D gene: NA; clone size: NA; CDR3 DNA: TGTGCCAGCAGCTTAGGGTATGGGGACTACGAGCAGTACTTC; CDR3 protein: CASSLGYGDYEQYF
J gene: TRBJ1-1; V gene: TRBV25-1; D gene: TRBD1; clone size: NA; CDR3 DNA: TGTGCCAGCAGTGACGGACAGGGGACCACTGAAGCTTTCTTT; CDR3 protein: CASSDGQGTTEAFF
J gene: TRBJ2-7; V gene: TRBV4-1; D gene: NA; clone size: NA; CDR3 DNA: TGCGCCAGCAGCCAAGGAACGGAGGGGGCGGGAGCCTACGAGCAGTACTTC; CDR3 protein: CASSQGTEGAGAYEQYF
J gene: TRBJ2-5; V gene: TRBV27; D gene: TRBD1; clone size: once; CDR3 DNA: TGTGCCAGCAGTTTGTTAGGGACAGGGGGCACAGAGACCCAGTACTTC; CDR3 protein: CASSLLGTGGTETQYF
J gene: TRBJ2-5; V gene: TRBV20-1; D gene: NA; clone size: NA; CDR3 DNA: TGCAGTGCCGAGGGGGAGGAGACCCAGTACTTC; CDR3 protein: CSAEGEETQYF
J gene: TRBJ2-3; V gene: TRBV28; D gene: NA; clone size: NA; CDR3 DNA: TGTGCCAGCAGTGGCCCGGACAGCACAGATACGCAGTATTTT; CDR3 protein: CASSGPDSTDTQYF
J gene: TRBJ1-6; V gene: TRBV27; D gene: TRBD1; clone size: NA; CDR3 DNA: TGTGCCAGCAGTTTAATTCCCGACAGGGATCCGCGTTCACCCCTCCACTTT; CDR3 protein: CASSLIPDRDPRSPLHF